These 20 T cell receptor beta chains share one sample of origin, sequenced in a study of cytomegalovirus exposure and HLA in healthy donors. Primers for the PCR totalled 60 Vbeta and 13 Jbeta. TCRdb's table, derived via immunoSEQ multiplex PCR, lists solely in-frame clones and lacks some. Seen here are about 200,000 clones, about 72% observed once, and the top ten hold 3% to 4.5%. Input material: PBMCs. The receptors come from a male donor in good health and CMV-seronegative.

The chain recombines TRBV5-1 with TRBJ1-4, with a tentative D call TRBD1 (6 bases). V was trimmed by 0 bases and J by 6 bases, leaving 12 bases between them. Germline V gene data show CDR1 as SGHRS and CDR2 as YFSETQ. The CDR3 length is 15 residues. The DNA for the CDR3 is TGCGCCAGCAGCTTGGTTGGGGCAGGGGATGAAAAACTGTTTTTT. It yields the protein CASSLVGAGDEKLFF.

Here the CDR3 reads CASSLPSGAPTDTQYF. For the CDR3, the DNA is TGCGCCAGCAGCTTGCCTAGCGGGGCTCCCACAGATACGCAGTATTTT. The rearrangement joins TRBV5-1 to TRBJ2-3; TRBD2 matches 9 bases. The CDR3 totals 16 residues. Germline-derived CDR1 and CDR2 are SGHRS and YFSETQ. Germline trimming cut 1 base from V and 2 bases from J; bases unmatched to any gene: 5.

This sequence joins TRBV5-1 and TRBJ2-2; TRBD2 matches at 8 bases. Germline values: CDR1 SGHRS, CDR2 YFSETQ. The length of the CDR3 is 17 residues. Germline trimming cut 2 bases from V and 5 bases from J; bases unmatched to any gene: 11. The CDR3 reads CASSFAQRAGETGELFF. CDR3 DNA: TGCGCCAGCAGCTTTGCTCAGCGAGCGGGAGAAACCGGGGAGCTGTTTTTT.

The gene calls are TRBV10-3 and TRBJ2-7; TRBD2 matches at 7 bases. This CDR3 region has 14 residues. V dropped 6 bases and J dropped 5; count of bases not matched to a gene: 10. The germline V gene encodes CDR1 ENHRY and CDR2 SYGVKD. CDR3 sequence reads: CAIREGGSGDEQYF. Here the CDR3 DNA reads TGTGCCATCAGGGAAGGCGGGAGTGGCGACGAGCAGTACTTC.

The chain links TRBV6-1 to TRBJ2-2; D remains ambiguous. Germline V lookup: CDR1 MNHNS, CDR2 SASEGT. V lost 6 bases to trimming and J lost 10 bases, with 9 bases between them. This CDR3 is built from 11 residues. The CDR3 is CASSRSVELFF. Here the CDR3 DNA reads TGTGCCAGCAGCCGTTCTGTGGAGCTGTTTTTT.

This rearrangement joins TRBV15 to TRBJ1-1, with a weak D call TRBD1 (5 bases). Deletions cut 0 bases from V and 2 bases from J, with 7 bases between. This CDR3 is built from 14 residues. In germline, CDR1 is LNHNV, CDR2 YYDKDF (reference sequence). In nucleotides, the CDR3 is TGTGCCACCAGCAGAGAGACAGCAAACACTGAAGCTTTCTTT. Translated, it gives CATSRETANTEAFF.

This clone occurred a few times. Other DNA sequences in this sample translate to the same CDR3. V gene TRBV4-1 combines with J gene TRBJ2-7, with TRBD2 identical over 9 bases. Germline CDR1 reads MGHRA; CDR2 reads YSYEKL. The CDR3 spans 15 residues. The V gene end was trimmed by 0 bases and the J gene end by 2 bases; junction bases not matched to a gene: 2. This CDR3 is CASSQDAGGPYEQYF. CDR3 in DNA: TGCGCCAGCAGCCAAGATGCGGGAGGGCCCTACGAGCAGTACTTC.

The chain's CDR3 is CASRETGPNEKLFF. CDR3 coding DNA: TGTGCCAGCAGGGAGACAGGGCCTAATGAAAAACTGTTTTTT. The chain recombines TRBV25-1 with TRBJ1-4, with 7 bases lining up with TRBD1. There are 14 residues in the CDR3. Germline V gene sequence: CDR1 MGHDK, CDR2 SYGVNS. With 6 bases clipped from V and 3 bases from J, the junction kept 4 bases outside the gene matches.

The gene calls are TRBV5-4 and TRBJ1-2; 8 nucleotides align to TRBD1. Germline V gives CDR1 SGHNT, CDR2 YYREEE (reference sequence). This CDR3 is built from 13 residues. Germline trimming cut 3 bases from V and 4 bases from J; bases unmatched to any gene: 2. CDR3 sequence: CASSSGQGYGYTF. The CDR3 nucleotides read TGTGCCAGCAGCTCAGGACAGGGCTATGGCTACACCTTC.

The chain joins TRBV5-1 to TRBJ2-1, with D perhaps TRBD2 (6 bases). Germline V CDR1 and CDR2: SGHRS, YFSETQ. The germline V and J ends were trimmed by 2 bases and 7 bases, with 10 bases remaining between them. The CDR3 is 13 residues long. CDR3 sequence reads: CASSFTSRNEQFF. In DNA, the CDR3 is TGCGCCAGCAGCTTTACTAGCAGGAATGAGCAGTTCTTC.

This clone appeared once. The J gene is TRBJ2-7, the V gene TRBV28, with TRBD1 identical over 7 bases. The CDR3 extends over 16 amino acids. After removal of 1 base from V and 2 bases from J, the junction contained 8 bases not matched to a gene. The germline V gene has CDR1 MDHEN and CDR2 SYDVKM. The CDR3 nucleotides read TGTGCCAGCAGTTTATCTGGAAGACAGGGACCCTACGAGCAGTACTTC. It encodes CASSLSGRQGPYEQYF.

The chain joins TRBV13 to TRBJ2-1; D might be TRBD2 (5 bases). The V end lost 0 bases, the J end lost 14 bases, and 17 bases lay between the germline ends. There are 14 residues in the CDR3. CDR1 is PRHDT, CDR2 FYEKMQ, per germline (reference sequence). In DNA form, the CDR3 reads TGTGCCAGCAGCTTAGGGCGTTGGTATCGGGGAGAGTTCTTC. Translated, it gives CASSLGRWYRGEFF.

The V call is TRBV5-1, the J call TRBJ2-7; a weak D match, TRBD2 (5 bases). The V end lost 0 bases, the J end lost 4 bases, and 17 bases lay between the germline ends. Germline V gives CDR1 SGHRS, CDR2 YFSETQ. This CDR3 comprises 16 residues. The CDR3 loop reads CASSLDPVTSPYEQYF. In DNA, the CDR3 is TGCGCCAGCAGCTTGGACCCAGTCACTAGTCCGTACGAGCAGTACTTC. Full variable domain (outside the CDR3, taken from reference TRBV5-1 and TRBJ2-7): KAGVTQTPRYLIKTRGQQVTLSCSPISGHRSVSWYQQTPGQGLQFLFEYFSETQRNKGNFPGRFSGRQFSNSRSEMNVSTLELGDSALYLCASSLDPVTSPYEQYFGPGTRLTVT.

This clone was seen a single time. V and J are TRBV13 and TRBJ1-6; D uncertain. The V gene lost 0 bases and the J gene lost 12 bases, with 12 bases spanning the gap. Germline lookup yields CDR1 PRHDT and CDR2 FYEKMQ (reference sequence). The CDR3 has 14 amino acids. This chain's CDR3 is CASSLGADSRPLHF. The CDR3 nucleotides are TGTGCCAGCAGCTTAGGAGCTGATTCTAGACCCCTCCACTTT.

CDR3 bases: TGTGCCAGCAGCTTGGCCCAAGCCAAAAACATTCAGTACTTC. Residues: CASSLAQAKNIQYF. The gene calls are TRBV7-8 and TRBJ2-4, with D unclear. The germline V and J ends were trimmed by 3 bases and 0 bases, with 6 bases remaining between them. This CDR3 contains 14 residues. Germline lookup yields CDR1 SGHVS and CDR2 FQNEAQ.

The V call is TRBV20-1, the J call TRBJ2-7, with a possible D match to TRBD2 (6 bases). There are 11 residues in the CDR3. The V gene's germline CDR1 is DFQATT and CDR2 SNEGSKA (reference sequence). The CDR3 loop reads CRFERAYEQYF. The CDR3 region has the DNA TGCAGGTTTGAGCGGGCGTACGAGCAGTACTTC.

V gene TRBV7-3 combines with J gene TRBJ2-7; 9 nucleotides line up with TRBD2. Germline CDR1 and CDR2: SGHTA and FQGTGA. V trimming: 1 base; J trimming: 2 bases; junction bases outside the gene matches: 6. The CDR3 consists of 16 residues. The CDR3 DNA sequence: TGTGCCAGCAGCTTAATCGTTTCTAGCGGGACCTACGAGCAGTACTTC. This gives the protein CASSLIVSSGTYEQYF.

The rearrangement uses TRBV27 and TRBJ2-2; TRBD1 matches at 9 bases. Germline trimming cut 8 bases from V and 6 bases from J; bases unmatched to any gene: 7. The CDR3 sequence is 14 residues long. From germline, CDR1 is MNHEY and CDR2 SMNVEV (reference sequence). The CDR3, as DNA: TGTGCCAGCGGACAGGGGACTGTCGCCGGGGAGCTGTTTTTT. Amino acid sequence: CASGQGTVAGELFF.

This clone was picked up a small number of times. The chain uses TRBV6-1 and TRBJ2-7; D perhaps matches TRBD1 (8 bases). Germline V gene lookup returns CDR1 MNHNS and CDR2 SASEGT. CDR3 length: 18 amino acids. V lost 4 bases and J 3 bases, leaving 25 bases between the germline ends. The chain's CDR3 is CASSVARQGSGGNYEQYF. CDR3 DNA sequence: TGTGCCAGCAGTGTCGCTAGACAGGGGTCGGGAGGTAACTACGAGCAGTACTTC.

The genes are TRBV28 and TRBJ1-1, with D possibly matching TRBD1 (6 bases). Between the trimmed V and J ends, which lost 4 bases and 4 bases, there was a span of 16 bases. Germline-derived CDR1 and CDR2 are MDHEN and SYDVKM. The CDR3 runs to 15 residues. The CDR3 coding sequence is TGTGCCAGCAGTTCCCAGGACAGCAGGGGCACTGAAGCTTTCTTT. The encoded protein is CASSSQDSRGTEAFF.